Shown below are 3 T cell receptor beta chains from a single sample sequenced in a study of T cell repertoires in ileal Crohn's disease. Profiling relied on immunoSEQ multiplex PCR, and the TCRdb table lists in-frame clones only, not all of them. Among 8,000 or so clones listed, under 80% were seen once. The material sequenced was ileal tissue. The receptors derive from an adult with Crohn's disease.

This rearrangement joins TRBV11-2 to TRBJ2-3; D is ambiguous. V was trimmed by 3 bases and J by 2 bases, leaving 9 bases between them. The CDR3 contains 14 residues. Germline assignment: CDR1 SGHAT and CDR2 FQNNGV. CDR3 DNA sequence: TGTGCCAGCAGCTTCGGCGGTTACACAGATACGCAGTATTTT. It specifies CASSFGGYTDTQYF.

The genes are TRBV27 and TRBJ1-2, with a weak D call TRBD1 (5 bases). Germline assignment: CDR1 MNHEY and CDR2 SMNVEV (reference sequence). There are 14 residues in the CDR3. Trimming cost V 6 bases and J 2 bases, with 13 bases left between them. The CDR3: CASSPDRRNYGYTF. The DNA for the CDR3 is TGTGCCAGCAGCCCCGACAGACGGAACTATGGCTACACCTTC.

The chain joins TRBV4-1 to TRBJ2-7, with 7 positions matching TRBD1. The CDR3 is made up of 18 amino acids. The J segment lost 2 bases and the V segment lost 0 bases, leaving 13 bases of the junction unmatched. Germline V gives CDR1 MGHRA, CDR2 YSYEKL. The CDR3 nucleotides are TGCGCCAGCAGCCAAGACTATCAAGCGACAGGGTACCCCTACGAGCAGTACTTC. Residues: CASSQDYQATGYPYEQYF.